The clone carrying this T cell receptor (beta chain) appeared once. Its antigen is not identified. These data belong to a study of shared clonotypes between healthy human individuals. The study, taken as a whole, reports: It was the few donors that limited the genetic and exposure-history diversity represented.

Libraries were prepared by immunoSEQ multiplex PCR; TCRdb keeps only in-frame clonotypes and omits some of them. This table holds about 2.3 million clones, 85% to 95% found once. All participating donors were Caucasian adults from Nashville, Tennessee. The study separated CD4+ cells into CD45RA+ naive and CD45RA-negative memory subsets. With 0 bases removed from V and 1 base from J, the gap between germline ends came to 7 bases. Per germline, CDR1 MNHNS and CDR2 SASEGT. The length of the CDR3 is 15 residues. This receptor was taken from a man between 18 and 35 years old in good health. Some clones in this sample may be carry-over from other donors' samples. The rearrangement joins TRBV6-1 to TRBJ2-1; D is unclear. Sequencing input: naive CD4+ T cells from PBMCs. Specified subset: CD45RA+ positively selected. CDR3 amino acids: CASSEAPLSYNEQFF. The CDR3, as DNA: TGTGCCAGCAGTGAAGCGCCGTTATCCTACAATGAGCAGTTCTTC.